This passage covers 13 T cell receptor beta chains from one sample sequenced in a study of spatial heterogeneity in lung cancer. The time point here: sample taken at primary tumor resection. TCRdb redid the calling of the 5' RACE reads with MiXCR, one entry per CDR3 protein. The top ten clones hold under 30% of a sample with 3,000 to 4,000 distinct CDR3 sequences, about 15% of them seen once. Findings and caveats of the study: Mutation counts in tumors were tracked by counts of expanded intratumoral alpha and beta TCRs.

The antigens of these receptors remain unknown. Source: lung tumor tissue, taken at surgery. These receptors were obtained from a female donor with early-stage non-small cell lung cancer.

This clonotype was seen ten or more times. This beta chain lies outside the target of a library built for alpha chains; its clone size means little. The chain uses TRBV20-1 and TRBJ1-4; 7 nucleotides agree with TRBD1. The length of the CDR3 is 14 residues. V lost 5 bases, J lost 13 bases, and 16 bases stayed unmatched. The germline V gene has CDR1 DFQATT and CDR2 SNEGSKA (reference sequence). The CDR3 DNA follows: TGCAGTGCTCACCGCGCCAGGGACAGCGAGGGACTGTTTTTT. Its protein is CSAHRARDSEGLFF.

This clonotype is medium-sized. In a library made to pick up alpha chains, this beta chain is a stray read with a size that means little. This chain uses TRBV7-2 with TRBJ2-7, with D possibly TRBD2 on 6 matching bases. V lost 3 bases and J 7 bases, leaving 19 bases between the germline ends. This CDR3 region has 15 residues. Germline V gene data show CDR1 as SGHTA and CDR2 as FQGNSA. The DNA for the CDR3 is TGTGCCAGCAGCTTCGACGGGGGACCGTTTAGGGAGCAGTACTTC. Translating it yields CASSFDGGPFREQYF.

This clonotype was recorded many times. The library was built for alpha chains, so this beta chain is an off-target read and its size means little. This sequence joins TRBV7-2 and TRBJ1-1, with D unresolved. The CDR3 loop spans 13 amino acids. V lost 4 bases and J lost 4, with 10 bases in between. Germline CDR1 reads SGHTA; CDR2 reads FQGNSA. DNA for the CDR3: TGTGCCAGCAGCTCGGACTGGGGCACTGAAGCTTTCTTT. Residues: CASSSDWGTEAFF.

In its sample, this clonotype is medium-sized. In a library made to pick up alpha chains, this beta chain is a stray read with a size that means little. V is TRBV6-2 or TRBV6-3 and J is TRBJ2-2; TRBD2 aligns across 8 bases. Germline lookup yields CDR1 MNHEY and CDR2 SVGEGT. The ends lost 8 bases at V and 7 bases at J; junction bases unmatched: 21. The CDR3 consists of 18 residues. The CDR3 sequence is CASLFGGAPGSISGELFF. The CDR3 nucleotides read TGTGCCAGCCTCTTCGGGGGGGCCCCCGGGAGCATTAGCGGGGAGCTGTTTTTT.

This clonotype was observed a few times. For a library built for alpha chains, this beta chain is a stray read; little rests on its size. The V call is TRBV29-1, the J call TRBJ1-1; D unclear. Germline-derived CDR1 and CDR2 are SQVTM and ANQGSEA. The CDR3 extends over 12 amino acids. V gave up 4 bases and J gave up 8 bases, with 14 bases separating them. DNA of the CDR3: TGCAGCGTTGCCGTTAACAGCCCCGAAGCTTTCTTT. This gives the protein CSVAVNSPEAFF.

This clonotype is medium-sized by share. The size of this beta chain means little, since it is a stray read in a library made for alpha chains. The rearrangement links TRBV7-2 to TRBJ1-6; no definite D call. This CDR3 spans 13 amino acids. CDR1 SGHTA and CDR2 FQGNSA come from the germline V gene. V gave up 1 base and J gave up 4 bases, with 2 bases separating them. The CDR3 bases are TGTGCCAGCAGCTTAGGTTATAATTCACCCCTCCACTTT. It is translated as CASSLGYNSPLHF.

By share of the sample, this clonotype is medium-sized. Within a library made for alpha chains, this beta chain is off target, and its count is uninformative. The chain is built from TRBV4-3 and TRBJ2-1; 8 nucleotides agree with TRBD2. The CDR3 contains 15 residues. Trimming removed 4 bases from V and 0 bases from J; junction bases left unmatched: 2. CDR1 LGHNA and CDR2 YSLEER come from the germline V gene. CDR3 in amino acids: CASSPAGDSYNEQFF. The CDR3 nucleotides read TGCGCCAGCAGCCCAGCGGGGGACTCCTACAATGAGCAGTTCTTC.

This clonotype was observed at least ten times. Little can be read into the size of this beta chain, an off-target read in a library designed for alpha chains. The chain combines TRBV5-6 with TRBJ1-1; D unclear. V was clipped by 3 bases and J by 6 bases, with 12 bases between them. The CDR3 extends over 13 amino acids. Looked up from germline, CDR1 is SGHDT and CDR2 is YYEEEE. CDR3 nucleotide sequence: TGTGCCAGCAGCTGTCTAATGTGCGCTGAAGCTTTCTTT. This sequence encodes CASSCLMCAEAFF.

This clonotype has a count of ten or more. This beta chain turned up in a library designed for alpha chains; as an off-target read, its abundance says little. This chain connects TRBV6-5 to TRBJ1-6, with 8 bases fitting TRBD1. CDR1 MNHEY and CDR2 SVGAGI come from the germline V gene. The CDR3 extends over 15 amino acids. The V gene end was trimmed by 2 bases and the J gene end by 8 bases; junction bases not matched to a gene: 5. CDR3 in DNA: TGTGCCAGCAGTTACACGACAGGGGAGGATTCACCCCTCCACTTT. It translates to CASSYTTGEDSPLHF.

About this clonotype itself: Being off target in a library aimed at alpha chains, this beta chain has a size of little meaning. V is TRBV18 and J is TRBJ2-1; D remains unclear. Germline lookup yields CDR1 KGHSH and CDR2 LQKENI. The CDR3 totals 15 residues. With 0 bases removed from V and 7 bases from J, the gap between germline ends came to 13 bases. The CDR3 sequence is CASSPPGVAKNEQFF. For the CDR3, the DNA is TGTGCCAGCTCACCACCGGGCGTAGCTAAGAATGAGCAGTTCTTC. The whole variable domain, remainder taken from reference TRBV18 and TRBJ2-1, is NAGVMQNPRHLVRRRGQEARLRCSPMKGHSHVYWYRQLPEEGLKFMVYLQKENIIDESGMPKERFSAEFPKEGPSILRIQQVVRGDSAAYFCASSPPGVAKNEQFFGPGTRLTVL.

The table lists this clonotype with many counts. Since the library was made to target alpha chains, this beta chain is a stray read and its abundance is not meaningful. The gene calls are TRBV28 and TRBJ2-3; 10 nucleotides agree with TRBD2. CDR1 and CDR2 from the germline V gene are MDHEN and SYDVKM. Trimming at V came to 5 bases and at J to 5 bases, leaving 7 bases not matched to a gene. CDR3 length: 15 amino acids. The CDR3 DNA reads TGTGCCAGCAGTGTACTAGCGGGGTGGGGAGATACGCAGTATTTT. It translates to CASSVLAGWGDTQYF.

The table lists this clonotype with many counts. The library was prepared for alpha chains; this beta chain is a stray read, so its frequency means little. The V and J genes are TRBV4-1 and TRBJ2-2; TRBD1 might be the D (5 bases). V was pared by 1 base and J by 6 bases, with 15 bases between. CDR3 length: 16 amino acids. Germline V gene sequence: CDR1 MGHRA, CDR2 YSYEKL. CDR3 coding DNA: TGCGCCAGCAGCCAAGTTCTGGACAACGCACCCGGGGAGCTGTTTTTT. Encoded protein: CASSQVLDNAPGELFF.

Sample share makes this clonotype medium-sized. The library was built for alpha chains, so this beta chain is an off-target read and its size means little. V and J are TRBV10-3 and TRBJ1-2, with no clear D. Germline CDR1 and CDR2: ENHRY and SYGVKD. Deletions cut 2 bases from V and 4 bases from J, with 14 bases between. This CDR3 has 15 amino acids. CDR3 residues: CAISEDVGSGYGYTF. The CDR3 DNA follows: TGTGCCATCAGTGAGGATGTAGGGTCAGGCTATGGCTACACCTTC.